This record looks at one T cell receptor (beta chain) sequence and its context. What it binds is unknown. The source of the sample is a study of cytomegalovirus exposure and HLA in healthy donors. Study results and caveats: Later, an analysis found that common viral pathogens appeared to be linked with several of the most significant clusters.

The PCR made use of 60 Vbeta and 13 Jbeta primers. Generated by immunoSEQ multiplex PCR, the TCRdb table keeps only in-frame clones and is missing some. Recorded here are fewer than 150,000 clones; the top ten clones represent about 2.1%. CDR3 length: 16 amino acids. V lost 2 bases, J lost 7 bases, and 21 bases lay in between. Germline V gives CDR1 SGDLS, CDR2 YYNGEE. Sequencing used PBMCs. The chain links TRBV9 to TRBJ1-1; TRBD1 is a possible D gene (5 bases). The sequence was collected from a woman aged 55-69 years in good health and CMV-seronegative. The CDR3 DNA follows: TGTGCCAGCAGCGTCAGTTCCGGGGGAGTTCGGGATGAAGCTTTCTTT. Protein product: CASSVSSGGVRDEAFF.